This T cell receptor beta chain emerged from a study of identical twins. The study's findings and limits: Fewer insertions were carried by abundant cord blood beta clonotypes, but none was seen in memory repertoires. Possibly, invariant MAIT and iNKT cells partly confounded zero-insertion analyses.

Trimming pared 3 bases from V and 0 bases from J, leaving 12 bases between. Germline CDR1 ENHRY, CDR2 SYGVKD. This CDR3 spans 16 amino acids. This clonotype has ten or more counts. Its antigen is unidentified. cDNA carried unique molecular identifiers, and a universal primer site was added by template switching. MiXCR was run by TCRdb on the 5' RACE reads, yielding one entry per CDR3 protein. This sample has around 680,000 distinct CDR3 sequences, with around 8.6% found just once. The same data also contributed to another study, on yellow fever vaccine responses in identical twins. Turning to that study: After vaccination, twins' T cell response reportedly seemed partly convergent, partly personalized.

The J gene is TRBJ2-1, the V gene TRBV10-3; perhaps TRBD2 as D (6 bases). The sequencing sample was made of PBMCs. This receptor was identified in a woman between 18 and 29 years old in good health. The chain's CDR3 is CAISETSSASYNEQFF. CDR3 nucleotide sequence: TGTGCCATCAGTGAAACATCTAGCGCCTCCTACAATGAGCAGTTCTTC.